The clone carrying this TCR beta chain was picked up many times. TCRbeta library preparation incorporated unique molecular identifiers. TCRdb re-analysed the PCR reads in MiXCR, keeping a single row per CDR3 protein. The sample includes about 360,000 distinct CDR3 sequences, 13% seen only once; the top ten take about 3.9%. The sample belongs to a study of T-cell reconstitution after alpha-beta-depleted transplantation in children. Trimming stripped 5 bases from V and 4 bases from J, with 12 bases between. The CDR3 consists of 13 residues. The source of this sequence is a human donor who donated a stem cell graft to a child with Fanconi anemia. Sequenced material: PBMCs, taken from the stem cell graft. The genes are TRBV12-3 or TRBV12-4 and TRBJ2-7; TRBD1 or TRBD2 may be the D gene (5 bases each). CDR3 DNA: TGTGCCAGCAGTCCGGGACCCTATTACGAGCAGTACTTC. As protein: CASSPGPYYEQYF.